Following are 17 T cell receptor beta chains from one sample sequenced in a study of cytomegalovirus exposure and HLA in healthy donors (dated by TCRdb to about 2017). Library preparation employed the immunoSEQ multiplex PCR assay. For the multiplex PCR, a mixture combining 60 forward primers for TCR Vbeta segments and 13 reverse primers for TCR Jbeta segments was used. Drawn from immuneACCESS, this table holds only the in-frame rearrangements with V and J called that TCRdb kept. Clones are partly lost; checked studies trace under half to an unresolved V gene and leave the rest unexplained. This sample has 70,000 to 85,000 clones in its table, and under 65% of those were observed once. More than 3.5% of the sample is held by the ten biggest clonotypes. Sample: PBMCs. These receptors were obtained from a male donor in good health and CMV-seropositive.

This chain joins TRBV28 and TRBJ1-2, with TRBD1 as a possible D gene (6 bases). V was trimmed by 7 bases and J by 7 bases, leaving 16 bases between them. This CDR3 region has 13 residues. Germline V CDR1 and CDR2: MDHEN, SYDVKM. The CDR3 loop is CASIRYRDGGYTF. DNA of the CDR3: TGTGCCAGCATACGGTACAGGGATGGTGGCTACACCTTC.

V is TRBV4-1 and J is TRBJ1-2; 7 nucleotides line up with TRBD1. Germline CDR1 MGHRA, CDR2 YSYEKL. The CDR3 totals 18 residues. V gave up 0 bases and J gave up 7 bases; unmatched junction bases: 17. The CDR3 reads CASSQDRSGQVGSSGYTF. CDR3 DNA sequence: TGCGCCAGCAGCCAAGATCGTTCCGGACAGGTGGGGTCTTCTGGCTACACCTTC.

V usage is TRBV2 and J usage is TRBJ2-1; TRBD1 matches at 9 bases. Germline values: CDR1 SNHLY, CDR2 FYNNEI. V dropped 5 bases and J dropped 15; count of bases not matched to a gene: 8. The CDR3 is 12 amino acids. The CDR3 is CASSLPGTGPFF. As DNA, the CDR3 is TGTGCCAGCAGTCTTCCGGGGACAGGGCCGTTCTTC.

A note on this clone: Within the sample, other DNA sequences also encode this same CDR3. The chain links TRBV6-5 to TRBJ2-7, with 10 bases aligning to TRBD1. This CDR3 has 14 amino acids. The trim removed 5 bases at V and 3 bases at J, leaving 4 bases unmatched. Germline V gives CDR1 MNHEY, CDR2 SVGAGI. The CDR3 bases are TGTGCCAGCAGTCCTGGACAGGGGGGCTACGAGCAGTACTTC. This gives the protein CASSPGQGGYEQYF.

This clone was seen a single time. The chain carries TRBV30 and TRBJ2-5; 7 bases fit TRBD2. The DNA end favors TRBJ2-7, so the J call may be wrong. Germline CDR1 reads GTSNPN; CDR2 reads SVGIG (reference sequence). This CDR3 has 12 amino acids. As DNA, the CDR3 is TGTGCCTGGGGGGAGGGGCCCTACGAGCAGTACTTC. Encoded protein: CAWGEGPYEQYF.

V and J are TRBV2 and TRBJ2-1; 15 bases fit TRBD2. V lost 4 bases, J lost 10 bases, and 5 bases stayed unmatched. The CDR3 has 15 amino acids. Germline V gives CDR1 SNHLY, CDR2 FYNNEI. DNA for the CDR3: TGTGCCAGCAGTGGGACTAGCGGGGGGGCAGGCGAGCAGTTCTTC. Its translation: CASSGTSGGAGEQFF.

J is TRBJ2-1 and V is TRBV9, with 12 bases fitting TRBD2. J lost 9 bases, V lost 2 bases, and 6 bases had no gene match. Germline V gives CDR1 SGDLS, CDR2 YYNGEE. The CDR3 sequence is 15 residues long. The CDR3 protein is CASSVTSGRDSEQFF. Here the CDR3 DNA reads TGTGCCAGCAGCGTGACTAGCGGGAGAGATTCTGAGCAGTTCTTC.

The V and J genes are TRBV6-5 and TRBJ1-4; D unresolved. V shed 6 bases and J shed 7 bases, with 15 bases lying between them. Germline V CDR1 and CDR2: MNHEY, SVGAGI. The CDR3 is 14 amino acids. The CDR3 spells CASSGLGGIEKLFF. The CDR3 region has the DNA TGTGCCAGCAGCGGTCTCGGAGGGATTGAAAAACTGTTTTTT.

This clone was seen more than once but under ten times. The chain links TRBV18 to TRBJ2-7, with D maybe TRBD1 (6 bases). CDR3 length: 13 amino acids. Trimming left V 4 bases short and J 3 bases short, with 10 bases between. Per germline, CDR1 KGHSH and CDR2 LQKENI. Here the CDR3 reads CASSRGGNYEQYF. CDR3 bases: TGTGCCAGCTCACGTGGGGGCAACTACGAGCAGTACTTC. The complete variable domain, with remaining parts taken from reference TRBV18 and TRBJ2-7, reads NAGVMQNPRHLVRRRGQEARLRCSPMKGHSHVYWYRQLPEEGLKFMVYLQKENIIDESGMPKERFSAEFPKEGPSILRIQQVVRGDSAAYFCASSRGGNYEQYFGPGTRLTVT.

The V call is TRBV5-1, the J call TRBJ1-1; D might be TRBD1 (5 bases). CDR1 and CDR2 (germline): SGHRS, YFSETQ. CDR3 length: 14 amino acids. Trimming removed 1 base at V and 4 bases at J, with 11 bases between. The CDR3 nucleotides are TGCGCCAGCAGCTTGCGGCAGGGTGGCACTGAAGCTTTCTTT. This encodes CASSLRQGGTEAFF.

This clone has more than one count but fewer than ten. The chain joins TRBV5-6 to TRBJ1-4; TRBD1 aligns across 10 bases. The CDR3 covers 15 residues. With V trimmed by 2 bases and J by 5 bases, 3 bases remained unmatched. In germline, CDR1 is SGHDT, CDR2 YYEEEE. CDR3: CASSLPGQGNEKLFF. CDR3 nucleotides: TGTGCCAGCAGCTTACCGGGACAGGGGAATGAAAAACTGTTTTTT.

V usage is TRBV5-4 and J usage is TRBJ2-7; 7 bases are shared with TRBD2. V dropped 2 bases and J dropped 3; count of bases not matched to a gene: 8. CDR3 length equals 15 residues. Germline lookup yields CDR1 SGHNT and CDR2 YYREEE (reference sequence). For the CDR3, the DNA is TGTGCCAGCAGCTTACCGGGACTAAGCGACTACGAGCAGTACTTC. Encoded protein: CASSLPGLSDYEQYF.

The chain combines TRBV12-5 with TRBJ2-3; TRBD1 matches 7 bases. The trim removed 4 bases at V and 2 bases at J, leaving 9 bases unmatched. From germline, CDR1 is LGHNT and CDR2 FRNRAP. The CDR3 loop spans 16 amino acids. CDR3 sequence: CASGSVSGTATDTQYF. The CDR3 region has the DNA TGTGCTAGTGGTTCCGTCTCCGGGACAGCCACAGATACGCAGTATTTT. Variable domain in full (rest from reference TRBV12-5 and TRBJ2-3): DARVTQTPRHKVTEMGQEVTMRCQPILGHNTVFWYRQTMMQGLELLAYFRNRAPLDDSGMPKDRFSAEMPDATLATLKIQPSEPRDSAVYFCASGSVSGTATDTQYFGPGTRLTVL.

This clone was observed a handful of times. The V and J genes are TRBV18 and TRBJ2-7; tentatively, D is TRBD2 (5 bases). Trimming cost V 5 bases and J 7 bases, with 9 bases left between them. The CDR3 consists of 11 residues. Germline lookup yields CDR1 KGHSH and CDR2 LQKENI. DNA for the CDR3: TGTGCCAGCTCAACCAGACTAGAGCAGTACTTC. Protein sequence: CASSTRLEQYF.

V gene TRBV27 combines with J gene TRBJ1-2; no clear D. CDR1 is MNHEY and CDR2 is SMNVEV in the germline V gene (reference sequence). The CDR3 consists of 13 residues. Between the trimmed V and J ends, which lost 0 bases and 2 bases, there was a span of 4 bases. CDR3 nucleotides: TGTGCCAGCAGTTTATCACGGAACTATGGCTACACCTTC. This encodes CASSLSRNYGYTF.

The V call is TRBV11-2, the J call TRBJ1-2; D not resolved. CDR3 length equals 14 residues. Trimming stripped 5 bases from V and 8 bases from J, with 18 bases between. Germline V gives CDR1 SGHAT, CDR2 FQNNGV. This CDR3 reads CASSHMTDSGGYTF. DNA for the CDR3: TGTGCCAGCAGCCATATGACCGATTCAGGCGGCTACACCTTC.

J is TRBJ1-6 and V is TRBV5-1; no reliable D call. Germline CDR1 SGHRS, CDR2 YFSETQ. This CDR3 is 16 amino acids long. V gave up 5 bases and J gave up 8 bases, with 20 bases separating them. The chain's CDR3 is CASRDEVGVSDSPLHF. The CDR3 DNA is TGCGCCAGCAGGGATGAGGTCGGGGTCTCTGATTCACCCCTCCACTTT. Full variable domain (remainder filled in from reference TRBV5-1 and TRBJ1-6): KAGVTQTPRYLIKTRGQQVTLSCSPISGHRSVSWYQQTPGQGLQFLFEYFSETQRNKGNFPGRFSGRQFSNSRSEMNVSTLELGDSALYLCASRDEVGVSDSPLHFGNGTRLTVT.